What follows are 17 T cell receptor beta chains derived from one specimen sequenced in a study of shared clonotypes between healthy human individuals. Sequencing was performed with immunoSEQ multiplex PCR; in TCRdb, only in-frame clones are kept and a portion is missing. Among some 2.4 million clones listed, approximately 94% were seen once. Sample: naive CD4+ T cells from PBMCs. Subset indicated: CD45RA+ positively selected. These receptors were obtained from a man between 18 and 35 years old in good health. Some clones in this sample may be carry-over from other donors' samples.

This chain joins TRBV5-5 and TRBJ2-1; D gene uncertain. Germline CDR1 SGHKS, CDR2 YYEKEE (reference sequence). Trimming pared 2 bases from V and 8 bases from J, leaving 5 bases between. The CDR3 runs to 11 residues. This CDR3 is CASSFWDEQFF. CDR3 bases: TGTGCCAGCAGCTTTTGGGATGAGCAGTTCTTC.

The DNA of the CDR3 is TGCGCCAGCAGCCAAGATAAAAGGTGGACAGATACGCAGTATTTT. Amino acid sequence: CASSQDKRWTDTQYF. This rearrangement joins TRBV4-3 to TRBJ2-3; D is unclear. The V end was cut by 0 bases, the J end by 3 bases, with 10 bases between. This CDR3 has 15 amino acids. Germline CDR1 reads LGHNA; CDR2 reads YSLEER.

The chain employs TRBV5-4 and TRBJ2-1; the D gene is possibly TRBD1 (6 bases). From germline, CDR1 is SGHNT and CDR2 YYREEE (reference sequence). CDR3 size: 15 residues. The V end was cut by 3 bases, the J end by 6 bases, with 16 bases between. CDR3 in amino acids: CASSSSGTRLNEQFF. Written as DNA, the CDR3 is TGTGCCAGCAGCTCTTCCGGGACAAGGCTCAATGAGCAGTTCTTC.

The V call is TRBV11-2, the J call TRBJ2-3; TRBD2 aligns across 12 bases. Germline trimming cut 2 bases from V and 3 bases from J; bases unmatched to any gene: 3. This CDR3 comprises 16 residues. Germline V gene sequence: CDR1 SGHAT, CDR2 FQNNGV. The CDR3 coding sequence is TGTGCCAGCAGCTTATCCACTAGCGGGAGGACAGATACGCAGTATTTT. Translating it yields CASSLSTSGRTDTQYF. Complete variable domain (other parts from reference TRBV11-2 and TRBJ2-3): EAGVAQSPRYKIIEKRQSVAFWCNPISGHATLYWYQQILGQGPKLLIQFQNNGVVDDSQLPKDRFSAERLKGVDSTLKIQPAKLEDSAVYLCASSLSTSGRTDTQYFGPGTRLTVL.

The J gene is TRBJ1-1, the V gene TRBV28, with TRBD1 identical over 9 bases. Per germline, CDR1 MDHEN and CDR2 SYDVKM. The CDR3 contains 16 residues. Germline trimming cut 6 bases from V and 9 bases from J; bases unmatched to any gene: 17. The CDR3 region has the DNA TGTGCCAGCAGCGGTACTAAGCCGGGACAGGGTAAAAAAGCTTTCTTT. Translation gives CASSGTKPGQGKKAFF.

The chain carries TRBV18 and TRBJ1-1; no reliable D call. The germline V gene has CDR1 KGHSH and CDR2 LQKENI. CDR3 size: 14 residues. The germline V and J ends were trimmed by 0 bases and 4 bases, with 9 bases remaining between them. In DNA form, the CDR3 reads TGTGCCAGCTCACCACCAGGGTTCCGCACTGAAGCTTTCTTT. Translation: CASSPPGFRTEAFF.

The chain joins TRBV11-2 to TRBJ1-1; D gene ambiguous. This CDR3 spans 13 amino acids. The V gene's germline CDR1 is SGHAT and CDR2 FQNNGV. The V end lost 1 base, the J end lost 4 bases, and 7 bases lay between the germline ends. The CDR3 here is CASSLGIGTEAFF. CDR3 in DNA: TGTGCCAGCAGCTTAGGTATTGGCACTGAAGCTTTCTTT.

The chain couples TRBV29-1 to TRBJ2-5; weak D call: TRBD2 (7 bases). The V and J ends lost 7 bases and 3 bases respectively, with 18 bases between them. Per germline, CDR1 SQVTM and CDR2 ANQGSEA. The CDR3 totals 14 residues. In DNA, the CDR3 is TGCAGCGGTGTGGGAGGGGGTTATAAAGAGACCCAGTACTTC. The encoded protein is CSGVGGGYKETQYF. Full variable domain (remainder filled in from reference TRBV29-1 and TRBJ2-5): SAVISQKPSRDICQRGTSLTIQCQVDSQVTMMFWYRQQPGQSLTLIATANQGSEATYESGFVIDKFPISRPNLTFSTLTVSNMSPEDSSIYLCSGVGGGYKETQYFGPGTRLLVL.

The chain carries TRBV10-3 and TRBJ2-3, with D unclear. Deletions cut 7 bases from V and 4 bases from J, with 18 bases between. The V gene's germline CDR1 is ENHRY and CDR2 SYGVKD. The CDR3 spans 15 residues. The CDR3 loop is CAINSGFLTADTQYF. CDR3 nucleotides: TGTGCCATCAATTCGGGCTTCCTTACCGCAGATACGCAGTATTTT.

The chain is built from TRBV7-3 and TRBJ2-1, with D hard to call. The germline V gene has CDR1 SGHTA and CDR2 FQGTGA. The CDR3 sequence is 13 residues long. Trimming pared 0 bases from V and 6 bases from J, leaving 6 bases between. The CDR3, as DNA: TGTGCCAGCAGCTTAACGTTCGGCAATGAGCAGTTCTTC. It encodes CASSLTFGNEQFF.

The chain uses TRBV2 and TRBJ2-7; either TRBD1 or TRBD2 may fit D (5 bases each). The CDR3 totals 15 residues. V was clipped by 8 bases and J by 2 bases, with 19 bases between them. Germline CDR1 and CDR2: SNHLY and FYNNEI. CDR3 amino acids: CASQFQLGPPYEQYF. CDR3 nucleotide sequence: TGTGCCAGCCAGTTCCAACTGGGACCCCCCTACGAGCAGTACTTC.

The chain links TRBV7-9 to TRBJ2-5; no clear D. The CDR3 is made up of 14 amino acids. V was shortened by 1 base and J by 0 bases, with 6 bases between the two germline ends. The germline V gene has CDR1 SEHNR and CDR2 FQNEAQ (reference sequence). The CDR3 is CASSLGGDQETQYF. The CDR3 DNA sequence: TGTGCCAGCAGCTTAGGCGGAGACCAAGAGACCCAGTACTTC.

This chain joins TRBV4-2 and TRBJ1-1, with D possibly TRBD1 on 6 matching bases. In germline, CDR1 is LGHNA, CDR2 YNFKEQ. This CDR3 has 16 residues. Between the trimmed V and J ends, which lost 2 bases and 5 bases, there was a span of 18 bases. CDR3 in amino acids: CASSQNRQARGTEAFF. CDR3 DNA: TGTGCCAGCAGCCAAAACCGACAGGCGCGAGGGACTGAAGCTTTCTTT.

The chain couples TRBV5-1 to TRBJ1-3; 8 nucleotides match TRBD1. With V trimmed by 0 bases and J by 5 bases, 4 bases remained unmatched. The CDR3 is made up of 15 amino acids. Germline V gene lookup returns CDR1 SGHRS and CDR2 YFSETQ. The DNA of the CDR3 is TGCGCCAGCAGCTTGGCTACAGGGGGGAGAAACACCATATATTTT. It is translated as CASSLATGGRNTIYF.

J is TRBJ1-6 and V is TRBV6-5; D is uncertain. Trimming removed 4 bases at V and 9 bases at J, with 7 bases between. In germline, CDR1 is MNHEY, CDR2 SVGAGI. The length of the CDR3 is 12 residues. The CDR3 DNA reads as TGTGCCAGCAGTTTCCCCCTTTCACCCCTCCACTTT. Its translation is CASSFPLSPLHF.

This sequence joins TRBV6-6 and TRBJ1-5, with 9 bases aligning to TRBD1. The CDR3 is 15 residues long. V dropped 5 bases and J dropped 3; count of bases not matched to a gene: 5. Germline CDR1 MNHNY, CDR2 SVGAGI (reference sequence). CDR3 DNA sequence: TGTGCCAGCAGTCCAGGGACAGGGACCAATCAGCCCCAGCATTTT. It translates to CASSPGTGTNQPQHF.

V and J are TRBV7-2 and TRBJ2-5; D is perhaps TRBD2 (6 bases). This CDR3 contains 17 residues. V lost 4 bases and J lost 1, with 19 bases in between. CDR1 and CDR2 (germline): SGHTA, FQGNSA. In DNA, the CDR3 is TGTGCCAGCAGCTCCCTGACTGGAGGGCTCTTCCAAGAGACCCAGTACTTC. Its protein product is CASSSLTGGLFQETQYF.